This TCR beta chain derives from a study of blood T cell repertoires in COVID-19. Study-wide background: Whether acute or convalescent, the COVID-19 samples came from the United States, Italy and Spain.

Repertoires were generated with immunoSEQ multiplex PCR, while TCRdb's copy carries only in-frame clones and drops some. The sample consists of some 400,000 clones, more than 75% of them appearing once. This clone is a singleton in its sample. CDR3 size: 16 residues. Trimming took off 0 bases at V and 2 bases at J, with 12 bases between the two ends. Germline CDR1 reads SGDLS; CDR2 reads YYNGEE. This TCR derives from a woman in her 30s with COVID-19, enrolled during active disease. V gene TRBV9 combines with J gene TRBJ1-5, with D maybe TRBD1 (5 bases). Sequenced sample: peripheral blood. In DNA, the CDR3 is TGTGCCAGCAGCGTAGGGGGCTCGGATGGCAATCAGCCCCAGCATTTT. As protein: CASSVGGSDGNQPQHF.